This T cell receptor beta chain was profiled in a study of CD4 T cells in relation to SARS-CoV-2 and coronaviruses. The study's findings and limits: According to naive versus memory sequencing, detected responses are memory recall, not newly primed.

CD4+ T cells from unexposed donors were obtained before the COVID-19 pandemic (2011-2018). This clone was seen once. Its antigen is currently unknown. V was shortened by 3 bases and J by 3 bases, with 22 bases between the two germline ends. CDR1 is GTSNPN and CDR2 is SVGIG in the germline V gene (reference sequence). The CDR3 length is 17 residues. Profiled with immunoSEQ multiplex PCR; TCRdb holds only in-frame clones, not every one. The table lists 55,000 to 75,000 clones, 85% to 90% of them singletons. This sequence was found in a human donor in good health. The sequenced sample was memory CD4+ T cells from PBMCs. This chain uses TRBV30 with TRBJ2-3; D is ambiguous. This chain's CDR3 is CAWRRPSGRPGTDTQYF. CDR3 DNA: TGTGCCTGGAGGAGGCCGTCGGGCAGGCCCGGGACAGATACGCAGTATTTT.